Shown below are 29 T cell receptor beta chains from a single sample sequenced in a study of blood T cell repertoires in COVID-19. Only in-frame clones appear in the TCRdb table, and some are missing; sequencing was by immunoSEQ multiplex PCR. The repertoire holds some 260,000 clones, with over 75% as singletons. The specimen was peripheral blood. The receptor source for this set is a human donor in a cohort sampled during active COVID-19.

This rearrangement joins TRBV7-3 to TRBJ1-1; no firm D call. The CDR3 totals 13 residues. With 5 bases removed from V and 5 bases from J, the gap between germline ends came to 12 bases. Germline V gene lookup returns CDR1 SGHTA and CDR2 FQGTGA. CDR3 amino acids: CASSHGGETEAFF. In nucleotides, the CDR3 is TGTGCCAGCAGCCATGGCGGGGAGACTGAAGCTTTCTTT.

V usage is TRBV13 and J usage is TRBJ2-2, with TRBD1 matching over 9 bases. V lost 3 bases and J lost 4; bases outside the gene matches: 12. CDR3 length equals 18 residues. Germline V gives CDR1 PRHDT, CDR2 FYEKMQ (reference sequence). For the CDR3, the DNA is TGTGCCAGCAGCTTGGAGTGGGGCGTACAGGGGGCCACCGGGGAGCTGTTTTTT. Its translation is CASSLEWGVQGATGELFF.

In this sample, this clone turned up a few times. The rearrangement uses TRBV28 and TRBJ1-1; TRBD1 aligns across 8 bases. The V gene's germline CDR1 is MDHEN and CDR2 SYDVKM. This CDR3 is built from 12 residues. The ends lost 6 bases at V and 11 bases at J; junction bases unmatched: 8. CDR3: CASSAQGASAFF. In nucleotides, the CDR3 is TGTGCCAGCAGCGCGCAGGGGGCTTCCGCTTTCTTT.

This clone was detected only a few times. The genes are TRBV6-2 or TRBV6-3 and TRBJ2-2, with D maybe TRBD2 (6 bases). The CDR3 has 16 amino acids. Deletions cut 2 bases from V and 4 bases from J, with 14 bases between. Per germline, CDR1 MNHEY and CDR2 SVGEGT. The CDR3 loop is CASSYVGQGGTGELFF. The DNA of the CDR3 is TGTGCCAGCAGTTACGTAGGGCAGGGAGGCACCGGGGAGCTGTTTTTT.

The rearrangement uses TRBV7-9 and TRBJ2-5, with 15 positions matching TRBD2. Germline loops: CDR1 SEHNR, CDR2 FQNEAQ (reference sequence). The CDR3 is 18 amino acids. After removal of 5 bases from V and 1 base from J, the junction contained 8 bases not matched to a gene. The CDR3 region has the DNA TGTGCCAGCAGCCTCCGGACTAGCGGGAGGGCCTTCCAAGAGACCCAGTACTTC. Encoded protein: CASSLRTSGRAFQETQYF.

The chain combines TRBV5-1 with TRBJ2-3; a possible D gene is TRBD2 (5 bases). Trimming left V 1 base short and J 4 bases short, with 13 bases between. The CDR3 spans 15 residues. CDR1 is SGHRS and CDR2 is YFSETQ in the germline V gene. CDR3 in amino acids: CASSLRSAGADTQYF. In DNA, the CDR3 is TGCGCCAGCAGCTTGAGGTCCGCGGGCGCAGATACGCAGTATTTT.

This chain joins TRBV6-4 and TRBJ2-3, with 9 positions matching TRBD2. Trimming took 6 bases from V and 4 from J; bases not matched to a gene: 8. Germline CDR1 and CDR2: MRHNA and SNTAGT. The CDR3 loop spans 15 amino acids. CDR3 loop: CASSLLAGEADTQYF. CDR3 DNA sequence: TGTGCCAGCAGCCTTTTAGCGGGGGAGGCAGATACGCAGTATTTT.

This clone has just a few counts. This chain joins TRBV5-1 and TRBJ2-1; 11 bases are shared with TRBD2. With 5 bases clipped from V and 5 bases from J, the junction kept 6 bases outside the gene matches. Germline-derived CDR1 and CDR2 are SGHRS and YFSETQ. There are 15 residues in the CDR3. CDR3 sequence reads: CASSPRLAGNNEQFF. As DNA, the CDR3 is TGCGCCAGCAGTCCGAGACTAGCGGGGAACAATGAGCAGTTCTTC.

About this clone: In the same sample, other DNA sequences code for this CDR3. The chain is built from TRBV7-2 and TRBJ1-5; D is unclear. CDR3 size: 15 residues. Germline V gene data show CDR1 as SGHTA and CDR2 as FQGNSA. Trimming pared 5 bases from V and 0 bases from J, leaving 11 bases between. The CDR3 DNA reads TGTGCCAGCAGCCCCCCGGGTGATAGCAATCAGCCCCAGCATTTT. Protein: CASSPPGDSNQPQHF. Full variable domain (outside the CDR3, taken from reference TRBV7-2 and TRBJ1-5): GAGVSQSPSNKVTEKGKDVELRCDPISGHTALYWYRQSLGQGLEFLIYFQGNSAPDKSGLPSDRFSAERTGGSVSTLTIQRTQQEDSAVYLCASSPPGDSNQPQHFGDGTRLSIL.

This chain links TRBV3-1 (or the pseudogene TRBV3-2) with TRBJ2-3, with D perhaps TRBD1 (6 bases). Trimming removed 4 bases at V and 0 bases at J, with 11 bases between. Germline loops: CDR1 LGHDT, CDR2 YNNKEL (reference sequence). The CDR3 is 15 residues long. The DNA of the CDR3 is TGTGCCAGCAGCCTACAGGGAACTAGCACAGATACGCAGTATTTT. It encodes CASSLQGTSTDTQYF.

V and J are TRBV4-1 and TRBJ2-7; D may be TRBD2 (5 bases). Germline-derived CDR1 and CDR2 are MGHRA and YSYEKL. There are 11 residues in the CDR3. V lost 4 bases and J 4 bases, leaving 5 bases between the germline ends. This CDR3 reads CASSRGYEQYF. As DNA, the CDR3 is TGCGCCAGCAGCCGAGGGTACGAGCAGTACTTC.

The chain employs TRBV5-1 and TRBJ2-7; 8 bases line up with TRBD1. Germline V gives CDR1 SGHRS, CDR2 YFSETQ. The CDR3 spans 16 residues. V lost 8 bases and J lost 4; bases outside the gene matches: 17. CDR3 region: CARKLGWTGRSYEQYF. CDR3 nucleotide sequence: TGCGCCAGAAAACTTGGGTGGACAGGGAGGTCGTACGAGCAGTACTTC.

The V call is TRBV24-1, the J call TRBJ1-2; TRBD1 matches at 9 bases. The ends lost 3 bases at V and 8 bases at J; junction bases unmatched: 3. This CDR3 contains 13 residues. CDR1 and CDR2 (germline): KGHDR, SFDVKD. The CDR3 DNA reads TGTGCCACCAGTGATCTGACAGGGGGGGGCTACACCTTC. This sequence encodes CATSDLTGGGYTF.

This chain connects TRBV9 to TRBJ2-2; D may be TRBD2 (5 bases). Trimming pared 0 bases from V and 2 bases from J, leaving 11 bases between. The CDR3 is made up of 16 amino acids. Germline loops: CDR1 SGDLS, CDR2 YYNGEE. The CDR3 DNA reads TGTGCCAGCAGCGTAGCGGTCGGGATTAACACCGGGGAGCTGTTTTTT. Amino acid sequence: CASSVAVGINTGELFF.

Here the CDR3 DNA reads TGCGCCAGCAGCCAAGAACCAGGGGAAGGTCAGCCCCAGCATTTT. Its translation is CASSQEPGEGQPQHF. The V and J genes are TRBV4-3 and TRBJ1-5, with D tentatively TRBD1 (6 bases). From germline, CDR1 is LGHNA and CDR2 YSLEER. The V and J ends lost 0 bases and 6 bases respectively, with 12 bases between them. The CDR3 is made up of 15 amino acids.

This chain connects TRBV5-4 to TRBJ2-5, with D possibly being TRBD2 (5 bases). Trimming pared 0 bases from V and 3 bases from J, leaving 6 bases between. There are 13 residues in the CDR3. Germline CDR1 and CDR2: SGHNT and YYREEE (reference sequence). The CDR3 spells CASSLERKETQYF. The CDR3 DNA reads TGTGCCAGCAGCTTGGAGCGGAAAGAGACCCAGTACTTC.

The gene calls are TRBV11-3 and TRBJ2-3, with a possible D match to TRBD2 (6 bases). Trimming removed 3 bases at V and 2 bases at J, with 12 bases between. Germline V lookup: CDR1 SGHNT, CDR2 YENEEA. The CDR3 consists of 15 residues. CDR3: CASSFGSSITDTQYF. In nucleotides, the CDR3 is TGTGCCAGCAGCTTCGGGAGTTCTATCACAGATACGCAGTATTTT.

This chain joins TRBV19 and TRBJ1-4; 9 positions agree with TRBD1. Per the germline V gene, CDR1 is LNHDA and CDR2 is SQIVND (reference sequence). The CDR3 runs to 17 residues. The ends lost 7 bases at V and 2 bases at J; junction bases unmatched: 11. The CDR3 loop reads CASKQTGTGFTNEKLFF. The CDR3, as DNA: TGTGCCAGTAAGCAAACCGGGACAGGGTTTACTAATGAAAAACTGTTTTTT.

The chain recombines TRBV4-2 with TRBJ1-3; unclear D gene. V lost 6 bases and J lost 4, with 10 bases in between. Germline V gene sequence: CDR1 LGHNA, CDR2 YNFKEQ. The CDR3 covers 13 residues. The CDR3 DNA reads as TGTGCCAGCAGAGAGGCCGCCGGAAACACCATATATTTT. Protein: CASREAAGNTIYF.

V and J are TRBV6-5 and TRBJ1-5; no reliable D call. The germline CDR1 and CDR2 sequences are MNHEY and SVGAGI. This CDR3 region has 13 residues. Trimming stripped 5 bases from V and 4 bases from J, with 9 bases between. The CDR3: CASSPGGNQPQHF. CDR3 DNA: TGTGCCAGCAGTCCCGGTGGTAATCAGCCCCAGCATTTT.

The chain recombines TRBV9 with TRBJ2-2; D remains ambiguous. CDR1 is SGDLS and CDR2 is YYNGEE in the germline V gene. V was trimmed by 3 bases and J by 0 bases, leaving 3 bases between them. CDR3 size: 13 residues. CDR3 in DNA: TGTGCCAGCAGCGGTACGAACACCGGGGAGCTGTTTTTT. Amino acids: CASSGTNTGELFF.

The rearrangement links TRBV9 to TRBJ1-2, with TRBD1 matching 8 bases. Germline loops: CDR1 SGDLS, CDR2 YYNGEE. V gave up 0 bases and J gave up 4 bases; unmatched junction bases: 5. This CDR3 has 15 amino acids. CDR3 nucleotide sequence: TGTGCCAGCAGCGTAGCTCCAACAGGGGGCTATGGCTACACCTTC. Translated: CASSVAPTGGYGYTF. Full variable domain (remainder filled in from reference TRBV9 and TRBJ1-2): DSGVTQTPKHLITATGQRVTLRCSPRSGDLSVYWYQQSLDQGLQFLIQYYNGEERAKGNILERFSAQQFPDLHSELNLSSLELGDSALYFCASSVAPTGGYGYTFGSGTRLTVV.

The chain links TRBV18 to TRBJ1-2; 8 positions agree with TRBD1. V was pared by 3 bases and J by 7 bases, with 13 bases of the junction left unmatched. Germline V gene sequence: CDR1 KGHSH, CDR2 LQKENI. The CDR3 is 16 residues long. CDR3 DNA: TGTGCCAGCTCACCGGGACAGGCCCTCCAAAGGGGTGGCTACACCTTC. Amino acids: CASSPGQALQRGGYTF.

The gene calls are TRBV27 and TRBJ2-7; no firm D call. Germline V gene sequence: CDR1 MNHEY, CDR2 SMNVEV (reference sequence). V lost 3 bases and J 0 bases, leaving 18 bases between the germline ends. The CDR3 runs to 17 residues. The CDR3 nucleotides read TGTGCCAGCAGTTTTAGTTCCCTGACACCGAGCTCCTACGAGCAGTACTTC. Encoded protein: CASSFSSLTPSSYEQYF.

The chain uses TRBV30 and TRBJ2-7, with D possibly TRBD1 on 5 matching bases. From germline, CDR1 is GTSNPN and CDR2 SVGIG (reference sequence). Trimming shortened V by 3 bases and J by 2 bases, and 11 bases separated the two germline ends. The CDR3 length is 13 residues. This chain's CDR3 is CAWRRQRPYEQYF. DNA of the CDR3: TGTGCCTGGAGAAGACAGAGACCCTACGAGCAGTACTTC.

This clone was detected a few times. The V call is TRBV28, the J call TRBJ1-2; tentative D call: TRBD1 (5 bases). Trimming pared 0 bases from V and 7 bases from J, leaving 15 bases between. From germline, CDR1 is MDHEN and CDR2 SYDVKM. The CDR3 sequence is 15 residues long. The CDR3 region has the DNA TGTGCCAGCAGTTTATGGCAAGGGACGGGGGGTGGCTACACCTTC. This gives the protein CASSLWQGTGGGYTF.

This sequence joins TRBV28 and TRBJ1-1, with D possibly matching TRBD1 (5 bases). The CDR3 contains 15 residues. From germline, CDR1 is MDHEN and CDR2 SYDVKM. With 6 bases removed from V and 1 base from J, the gap between germline ends came to 15 bases. The CDR3 loop reads CASRPLGGGNTEAFF. The CDR3 nucleotides are TGTGCCAGCAGACCCCTAGGCGGGGGGAACACTGAAGCTTTCTTT.

The V call is TRBV19, the J call TRBJ2-7, with 10 positions matching TRBD2. V gave up 4 bases and J gave up 2 bases; unmatched junction bases: 5. CDR1 is LNHDA, CDR2 SQIVND, per germline (reference sequence). The CDR3 totals 15 residues. In DNA, the CDR3 is TGTGCCAGTAGTAGATCTAGCGGGGGTGCCTACGAGCAGTACTTC. It translates to CASSRSSGGAYEQYF.

This sequence joins TRBV19 and TRBJ1-1; 7 bases are shared with TRBD1. Germline values: CDR1 LNHDA, CDR2 SQIVND (reference sequence). V gave up 10 bases and J gave up 1 base; unmatched junction bases: 15. CDR3 size: 16 residues. The CDR3 spells CATLPLTGTTNTEAFF. CDR3 nucleotide sequence: TGTGCCACTTTACCACTGACAGGGACCACGAACACTGAAGCTTTCTTT.